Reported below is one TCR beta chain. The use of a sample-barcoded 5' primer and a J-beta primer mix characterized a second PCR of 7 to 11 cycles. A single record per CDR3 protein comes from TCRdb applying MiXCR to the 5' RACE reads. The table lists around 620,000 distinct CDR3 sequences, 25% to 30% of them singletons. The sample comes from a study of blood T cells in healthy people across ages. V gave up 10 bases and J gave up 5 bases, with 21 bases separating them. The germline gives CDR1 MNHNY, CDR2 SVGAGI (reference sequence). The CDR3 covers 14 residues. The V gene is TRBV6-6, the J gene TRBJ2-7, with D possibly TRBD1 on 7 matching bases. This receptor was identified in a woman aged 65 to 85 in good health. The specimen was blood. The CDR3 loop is CATRGARGKDEQYF. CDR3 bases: TGTGCCACCAGGGGGGCCCGGGGGAAGGACGAGCAGTACTTC.